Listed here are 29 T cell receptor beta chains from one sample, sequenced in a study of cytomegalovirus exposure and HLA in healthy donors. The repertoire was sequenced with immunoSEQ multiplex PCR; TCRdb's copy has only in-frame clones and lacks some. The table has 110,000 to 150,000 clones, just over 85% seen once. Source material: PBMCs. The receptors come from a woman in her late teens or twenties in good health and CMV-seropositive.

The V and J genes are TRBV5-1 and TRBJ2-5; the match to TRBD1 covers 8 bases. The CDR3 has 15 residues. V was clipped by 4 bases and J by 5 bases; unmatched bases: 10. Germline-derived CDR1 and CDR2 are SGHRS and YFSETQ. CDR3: CASSQTGGVGETQYF. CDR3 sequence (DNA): TGCGCCAGCAGCCAAACAGGGGGAGTAGGGGAGACCCAGTACTTC.

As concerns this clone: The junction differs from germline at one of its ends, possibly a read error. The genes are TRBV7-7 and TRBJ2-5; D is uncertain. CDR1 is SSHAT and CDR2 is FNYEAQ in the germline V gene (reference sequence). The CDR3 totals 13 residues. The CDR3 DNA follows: TGTGCTAGCAGCTTGGTACGGGAAGAGACCCAGTACTTC. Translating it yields CASSLVREETQYF.

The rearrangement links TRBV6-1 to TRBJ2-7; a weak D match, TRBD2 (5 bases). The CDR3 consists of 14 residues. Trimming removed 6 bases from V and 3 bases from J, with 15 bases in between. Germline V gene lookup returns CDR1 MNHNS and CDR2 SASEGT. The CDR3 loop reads CASSNTPGVYEQYF. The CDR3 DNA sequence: TGTGCCAGCAGCAATACGCCCGGGGTCTACGAGCAGTACTTC.

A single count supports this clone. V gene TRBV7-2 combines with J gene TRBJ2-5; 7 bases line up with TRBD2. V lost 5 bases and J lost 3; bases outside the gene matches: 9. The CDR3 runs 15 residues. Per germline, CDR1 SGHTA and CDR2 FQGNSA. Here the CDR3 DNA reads TGTGCCAGCAGCCATGACATCGGGGGGAAAGAGACCCAGTACTTC. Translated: CASSHDIGGKETQYF.

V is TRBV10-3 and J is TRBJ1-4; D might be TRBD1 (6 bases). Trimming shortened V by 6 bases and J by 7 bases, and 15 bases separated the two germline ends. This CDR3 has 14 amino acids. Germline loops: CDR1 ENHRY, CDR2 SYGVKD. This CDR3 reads CAISSSGATEKLFF. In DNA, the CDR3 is TGTGCCATCAGCAGCTCAGGGGCTACTGAAAAACTGTTTTTT.

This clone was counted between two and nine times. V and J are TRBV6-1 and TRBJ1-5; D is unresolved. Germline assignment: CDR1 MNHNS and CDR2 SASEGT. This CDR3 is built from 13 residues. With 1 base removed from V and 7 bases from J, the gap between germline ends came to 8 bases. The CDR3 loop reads CASSEGVSQPQHF. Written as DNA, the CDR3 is TGTGCCAGCAGTGAAGGAGTCTCGCAGCCCCAGCATTTT.

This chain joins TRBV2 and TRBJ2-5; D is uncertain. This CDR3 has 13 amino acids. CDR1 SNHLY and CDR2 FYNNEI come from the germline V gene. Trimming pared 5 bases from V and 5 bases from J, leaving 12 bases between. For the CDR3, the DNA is TGTGCCAGCAGTCCCAGGCTTGGGGAGACCCAGTACTTC. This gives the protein CASSPRLGETQYF.

The CDR3 DNA reads as TGTGCCAGCAGCCGTGGTAGCGGGGGCAACGAGCAGTACTTC. It specifies CASSRGSGGNEQYF. The chain joins TRBV4-2 to TRBJ2-7, with 9 bases identical to TRBD2. V was pared by 4 bases and J by 5 bases, with 6 bases of the junction left unmatched. Germline V gene sequence: CDR1 LGHNA, CDR2 YNFKEQ. This CDR3 spans 14 amino acids.

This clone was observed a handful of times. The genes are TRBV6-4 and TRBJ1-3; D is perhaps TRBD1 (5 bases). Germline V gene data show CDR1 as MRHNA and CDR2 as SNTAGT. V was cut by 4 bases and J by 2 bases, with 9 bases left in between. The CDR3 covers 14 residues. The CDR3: CASSGFRAGNTIYF. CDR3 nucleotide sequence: TGTGCCAGCAGTGGGTTCAGGGCTGGAAACACCATATATTTT.

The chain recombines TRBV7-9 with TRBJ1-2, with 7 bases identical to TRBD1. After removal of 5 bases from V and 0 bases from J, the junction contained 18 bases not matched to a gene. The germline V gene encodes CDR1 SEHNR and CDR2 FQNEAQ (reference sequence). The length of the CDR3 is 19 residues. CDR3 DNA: TGTGCCAGCAGCCCGCGCCCCGCGACAGGGAAGACCCCTAACTATGGCTACACCTTC. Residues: CASSPRPATGKTPNYGYTF.

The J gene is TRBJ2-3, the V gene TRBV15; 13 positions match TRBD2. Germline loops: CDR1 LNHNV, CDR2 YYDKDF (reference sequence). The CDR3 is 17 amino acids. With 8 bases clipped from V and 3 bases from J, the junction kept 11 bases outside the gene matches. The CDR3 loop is CATAKGTSGMLTDTQYF. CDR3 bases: TGTGCCACCGCCAAAGGGACTAGCGGGATGTTGACAGATACGCAGTATTTT. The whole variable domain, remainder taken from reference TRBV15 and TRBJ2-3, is DAMVIQNPRYQVTQFGKPVTLSCSQTLNHNVMYWYQQKSSQAPKLLFHYYDKDFNNEADTPDNFQSRRPNTSFCFLDIRSPGLGDTAMYLCATAKGTSGMLTDTQYFGPGTRLTVL.

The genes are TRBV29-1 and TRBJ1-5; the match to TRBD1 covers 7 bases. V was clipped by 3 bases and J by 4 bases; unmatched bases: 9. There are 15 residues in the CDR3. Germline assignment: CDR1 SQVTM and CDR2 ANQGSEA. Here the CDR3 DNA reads TGCAGCGTTGAGGTGACAGGGTTGGGGAATCAGCCCCAGCATTTT. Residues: CSVEVTGLGNQPQHF.

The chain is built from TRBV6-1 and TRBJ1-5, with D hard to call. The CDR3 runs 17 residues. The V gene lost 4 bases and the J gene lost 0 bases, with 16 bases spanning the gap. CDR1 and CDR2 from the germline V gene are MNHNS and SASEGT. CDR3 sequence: CASSGAGRSYSNQPQHF. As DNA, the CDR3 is TGTGCCAGCAGTGGAGCGGGGAGATCCTATAGCAATCAGCCCCAGCATTTT.

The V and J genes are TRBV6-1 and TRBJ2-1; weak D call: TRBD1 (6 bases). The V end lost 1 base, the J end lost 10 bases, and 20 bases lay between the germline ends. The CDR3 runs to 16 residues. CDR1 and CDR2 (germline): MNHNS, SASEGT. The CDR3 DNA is TGTGCCAGCAGTGAAGTTCAGGGGCGGAGGAGAAGGGAGCAGTTCTTC. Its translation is CASSEVQGRRRREQFF.

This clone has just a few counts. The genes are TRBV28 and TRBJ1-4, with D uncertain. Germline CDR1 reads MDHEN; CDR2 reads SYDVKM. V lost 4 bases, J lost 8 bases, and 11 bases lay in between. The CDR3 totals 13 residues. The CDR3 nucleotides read TGTGCCAGCAGTTCGTTTGTCAGGGAAAAACTGTTTTTT. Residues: CASSSFVREKLFF.

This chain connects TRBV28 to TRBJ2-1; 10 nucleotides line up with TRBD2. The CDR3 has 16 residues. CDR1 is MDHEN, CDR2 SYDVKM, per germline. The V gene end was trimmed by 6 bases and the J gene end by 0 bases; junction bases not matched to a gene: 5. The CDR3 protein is CASSPIAGGSYNEQFF. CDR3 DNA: TGTGCCAGCAGCCCAATAGCGGGGGGCTCCTACAATGAGCAGTTCTTC.

CDR3 sequence: CASSQYRQVRSYEQYF. CDR3 sequence (DNA): TGCGCCAGCAGTCAATACAGACAAGTCCGCTCCTACGAGCAGTACTTC. The V gene is TRBV23-1, the J gene TRBJ2-7; D is undetermined. TRBV23-1 is placed among ORFs of uncertain function. V lost 1 base and J 0 bases, leaving 13 bases between the germline ends. The CDR3 is 16 residues long.

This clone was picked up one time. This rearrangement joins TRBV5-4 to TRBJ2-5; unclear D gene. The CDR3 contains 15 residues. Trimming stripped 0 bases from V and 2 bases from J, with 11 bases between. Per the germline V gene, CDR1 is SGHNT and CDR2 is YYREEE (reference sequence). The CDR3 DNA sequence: TGTGCCAGCAGCTTGGCTCAGACTTCACAAGAGACCCAGTACTTC. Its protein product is CASSLAQTSQETQYF.

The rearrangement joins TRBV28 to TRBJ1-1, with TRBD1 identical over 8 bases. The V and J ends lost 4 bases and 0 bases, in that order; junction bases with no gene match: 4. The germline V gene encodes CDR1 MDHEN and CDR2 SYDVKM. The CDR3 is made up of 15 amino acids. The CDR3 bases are TGTGCCAGCAGTTACAGGGGGGTCATGAACACTGAAGCTTTCTTT. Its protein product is CASSYRGVMNTEAFF.

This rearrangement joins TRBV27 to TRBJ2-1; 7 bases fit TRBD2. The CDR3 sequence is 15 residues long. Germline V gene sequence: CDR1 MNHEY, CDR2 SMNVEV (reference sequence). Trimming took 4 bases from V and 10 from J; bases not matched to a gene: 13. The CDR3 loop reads CASSSLAAGDLEQFF. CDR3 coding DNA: TGTGCCAGCAGTTCTCTAGCGGCTGGGGATTTAGAGCAGTTCTTC.

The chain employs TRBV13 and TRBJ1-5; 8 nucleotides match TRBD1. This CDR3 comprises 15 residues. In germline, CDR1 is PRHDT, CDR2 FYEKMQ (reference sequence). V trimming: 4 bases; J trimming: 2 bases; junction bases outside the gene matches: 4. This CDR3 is CASSSTGERNQPQHF. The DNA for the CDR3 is TGTGCCAGCAGCTCGACAGGGGAACGCAATCAGCCCCAGCATTTT. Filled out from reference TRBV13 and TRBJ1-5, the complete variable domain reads AAGVIQSPRHLIKEKRETATLKCYPIPRHDTVYWYQQGPGQDPQFLISFYEKMQSDKGSIPDRFSAQQFSDYHSELNMSSLELGDSALYFCASSSTGERNQPQHFGDGTRLSIL.

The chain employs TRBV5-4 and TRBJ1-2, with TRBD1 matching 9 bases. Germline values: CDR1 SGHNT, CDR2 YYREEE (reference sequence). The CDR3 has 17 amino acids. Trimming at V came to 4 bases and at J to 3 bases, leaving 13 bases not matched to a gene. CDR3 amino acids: CASSLEGWDREDYGYTF. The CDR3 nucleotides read TGTGCCAGCAGCCTGGAGGGCTGGGACAGGGAGGACTATGGCTACACCTTC.

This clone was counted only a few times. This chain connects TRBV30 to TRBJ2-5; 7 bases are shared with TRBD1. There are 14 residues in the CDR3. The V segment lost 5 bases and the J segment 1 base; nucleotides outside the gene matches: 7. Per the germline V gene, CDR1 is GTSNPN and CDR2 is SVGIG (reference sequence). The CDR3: CAWDSGQFQETQYF. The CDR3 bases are TGTGCCTGGGATTCGGGACAGTTCCAAGAGACCCAGTACTTC. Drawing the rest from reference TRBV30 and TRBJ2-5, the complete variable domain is SQTIHQWPATLVQPVGSPLSLECTVEGTSNPNLYWYRQAAGRGLQLLFYSVGIGQISSEVPQNLSASRPQDRQFILSSKKLLLSDSGFYLCAWDSGQFQETQYFGPGTRLLVL.

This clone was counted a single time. The DNA for the CDR3 is TGCGCCAGCAGCCAAGATCAAGCATACGAGCAGTACTTC. As protein: CASSQDQAYEQYF. The V and J genes are TRBV4-3 and TRBJ2-7; D unclear. V lost 0 bases and J lost 4, with 7 bases in between. In germline, CDR1 is LGHNA, CDR2 YSLEER. The CDR3 is 13 residues long.

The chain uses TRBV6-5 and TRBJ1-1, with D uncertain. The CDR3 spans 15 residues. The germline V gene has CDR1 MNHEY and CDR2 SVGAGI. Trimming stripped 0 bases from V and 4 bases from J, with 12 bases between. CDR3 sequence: CASSYSFQAGTEAFF. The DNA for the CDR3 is TGTGCCAGCAGTTACTCTTTTCAGGCCGGCACTGAAGCTTTCTTT.

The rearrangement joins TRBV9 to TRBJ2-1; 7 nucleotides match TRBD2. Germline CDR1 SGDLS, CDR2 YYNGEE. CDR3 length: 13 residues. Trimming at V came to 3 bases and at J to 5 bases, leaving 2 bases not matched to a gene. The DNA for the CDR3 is TGTGCCAGCAGCGGCGGGAGCCACAATGAGCAGTTCTTC. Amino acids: CASSGGSHNEQFF.

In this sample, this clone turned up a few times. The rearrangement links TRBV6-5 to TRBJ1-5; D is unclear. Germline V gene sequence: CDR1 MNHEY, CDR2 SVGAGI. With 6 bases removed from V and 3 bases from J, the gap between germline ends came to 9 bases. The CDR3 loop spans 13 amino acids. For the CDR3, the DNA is TGTGCCAGCAGATGGGCCGACAATCAGCCCCAGCATTTT. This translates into CASRWADNQPQHF.

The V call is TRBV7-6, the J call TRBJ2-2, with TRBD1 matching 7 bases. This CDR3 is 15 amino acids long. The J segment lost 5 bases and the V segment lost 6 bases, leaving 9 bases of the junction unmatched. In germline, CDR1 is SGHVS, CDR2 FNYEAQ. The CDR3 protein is CASRLRGLGTGELFF. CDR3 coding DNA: TGTGCCAGCAGGCTCAGGGGGTTGGGGACCGGGGAGCTGTTTTTT. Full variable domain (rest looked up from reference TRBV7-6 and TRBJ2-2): GAGVSQSPRYKVTKRGQDVALRCDPISGHVSLYWYRQALGQGPEFLTYFNYEAQQDKSGLPNDRFSAERPEGSISTLTIQRTEQRDSAMYRCASRLRGLGTGELFFGEGSRLTVL.

DNA of the CDR3: TGTGCCAGCAGTGAAGGGTGGGCGACTATCACCCTCCACTTT. Translating gives CASSEGWATITLHF. This chain connects TRBV2 to TRBJ1-6; D remains ambiguous. CDR1 is SNHLY and CDR2 is FYNNEI in the germline V gene. V lost 1 base and J 14 bases, leaving 15 bases between the germline ends. This CDR3 is 14 amino acids long.